The clone carrying this T cell receptor beta chain was detected many times. Its cognate antigen is unknown. V lost 6 bases, J lost 2 bases, and 7 bases stayed unmatched. The CDR3 contains 14 residues. The protocol attached unique molecular identifiers to individual cDNA molecules. TCRdb re-called the 5' RACE reads through MiXCR, storing one row per CDR3 protein. The sample lists tens of thousands of distinct CDR3 sequences, roughly a tenth seen once, with approximately 5.3% in the top ten. This record comes from a study of early T cells in non-severe SARS-CoV-2 infection. Study details: It was bulk RNA from unsorted whole blood that was sequenced, and the chains were unpaired. General observations from the study: CD4 and private specificities were missed by VDJdb matching, which favored anti-spike CD8 responses.

The clonotype was recovered from an adult who was a healthcare worker with PCR-confirmed SARS-CoV-2 infection or an uninfected control (not recorded which). J is TRBJ2-7 and V is TRBV12-3 or TRBV12-4; the match to TRBD1 covers 7 bases. The specimen comprised whole blood, sampled at baseline. The CDR3 DNA reads as TGTGCCAGCAGCTTCAGGGGGTTGGCCTACGAGCAGTACTTC. Translating gives CASSFRGLAYEQYF.